These T cell receptor beta chains were read from a single sample in a study of cytomegalovirus exposure and HLA in healthy donors. The table came from immunoSEQ multiplex PCR; TCRdb's copy has only in-frame clones and leaves some out. The data show around 140,000 clones, just under 75% seen once. The sample taken for sequencing was PBMCs. These receptors were collected from a woman aged 18-29 years in good health and CMV-seronegative. The CDR3 runs from the conserved cysteine through the conserved F or W. D genes are given only for firm matches. Size tells how often a clone was seen (once, few, many) or the class of an expanded clone, and some rows leave it out.

TRBD2	15	few	TRBV6-1	TRBJ2-7	TGTGCCAGCAGTGACCTACTAGCGGGAGGCGGGCAGCAGTACTTC	CASSDLLAGGGQQYF
NA	13	NA	TRBV25-1	TRBJ2-3	TGTGCCAGCAGTGAATATCGGGGGGATACGCAGTATTTT	CASSEYRGDTQYF
TRBD1	14	NA	TRBV6-1	TRBJ2-7	TGTGCCAGCAGGGACAGGGGGCGCGGGTACGAGCAGTACTTC	CASRDRGRGYEQYF
NA	15	NA	TRBV2	TRBJ2-1	TGTGCCAGCAGTGAAGGTTATTCCTCCTACAATGAGCAGTTCTTC	CASSEGYSSYNEQFF
TRBD2	15	NA	TRBV11-2	TRBJ2-3	TGTGCCAGCAGCTTGGGGCGGGGGGTAACAGATACGCAGTATTTT	CASSLGRGVTDTQYF
NA	12	NA	TRBV9	TRBJ1-4	TGTGCCAGCAGCGTCCGCGGGGGGGAACTGTTTTTT	CASSVRGGELFF
TRBD1	18	NA	TRBV2	TRBJ1-5	TGTGCCAGCAGTGAAGCCCGGGGACAGCGTTTGGCCAATCAGCCCCAGCATTTT	CASSEARGQRLANQPQHF
NA	18	NA	TRBV29-1	TRBJ2-1	TGCAGCGCCAGTATGGGACAGGGCACTAGCGGCAACATCAATGAGCAGTTCTTC	CSASMGQGTSGNINEQFF
TRBD2	16	NA	TRBV5-1	TRBJ2-1	TGCGCCAGCAGCTTGGGGTTAGCGGGGGTCTACAATGAGCAGTTCTTC	CASSLGLAGVYNEQFF
TRBD2	14	NA	TRBV7-2	TRBJ2-2	TGTGCCAGCAGCCCCAGAACTAGCGCCGGGGAGCTGTTTTTT	CASSPRTSAGELFF
NA	13	few	TRBV2	TRBJ2-7	TGTGCCAGCAGCTCAGAGGGAACCTCCGAGCAGTACTTC	CASSSEGTSEQYF
NA	14	few	TRBV4-3	TRBJ2-7	TGCGCCAGCAGCCAAGAAGGAGGGACGGGGGAGCAGTACTTC	CASSQEGGTGEQYF
TRBD1	17	NA	TRBV9	TRBJ1-4	TGTGCCAGCAGCGTAGCGTCGGGGACAGCTAATAATGAAAAACTGTTTTTT	CASSVASGTANNEKLFF
NA	18	NA	TRBV7-9	TRBJ1-2	TGTGCCAGCAGCCTTGTAGGGGGAGAGGGGATCCTTAACTATGGCTACACCTTC	CASSLVGGEGILNYGYTF
NA	16	once	TRBV2	TRBJ1-6	TGTGCCAGCAGTGAACAGATGGCGGTCTATAATTCACCCCTCCACTTT	CASSEQMAVYNSPLHF
NA	15	NA	TRBV5-1	TRBJ1-5	TGCGCCAGCAGCTTGGGGCCCAGGGGTAATCAGCCCCAGCATTTT	CASSLGPRGNQPQHF